This entry features one T cell receptor (beta chain) sequence. The target of this receptor is not known. The sample holds no much larger clone one base away, and base qualities are not on file. The TCR beta CDR3 regions were amplified from RNA transcripts. The first round of RT-PCR for the TCR CDR3 was performed with the HTBI primer set and the Qiagen OneStep RT-PCR kit. A second multiplex PCR round built the libraries, followed by size selection and purification. Sequencing of the libraries was done on an Illumina HiSeq2000 using paired-end 100 bp reads. Regarding the original processing steps: SOAPnuke was used to process the raw data, with reads discarded if the reads contained adapters or uncalled bases, had a mean Phred below 15, or lacked an exact constant-primer or identifier match. High-quality paired reads were merged using COPE v1.2.5, and each unique nucleotide sequence was defined as a clonotype. MiTCR v1.1 was used to align the clonotypes against IMGT TRBV, TRBD and TRBJ reference segments. The analysis was restricted to V-J combinations with a frequency above 0.0001, which together covered around 99% of the repertoires. A TCS score was defined as the ratio between F50 (clonal expansion) and ExV (chaos), using BLOSUM62-based TCRdist between CDR3 peptides within each V-J. Welch's t-statistics and random forest reduced roughly 540 V-J features to some 14, which were used in a naive Bayes classifier (R e1071). TCRdb reprocessed the public reads (quality trimming at Q25 with fastp, clone calling with MiXCR) and kept in-frame beta chains. Identical CDR3 protein sequences are pooled into one entry, listed with their most common genes and DNA. The V and J calls here are based on TCRdb, not the publication. This sample lists more than 300,000 distinct CDR3 sequences; about a sixth were detected once. 30% to 35% of the sample comes from the top ten.

The sample originates from a study of T cells in Graves' hyperthyroidism and ophthalmopathy (dated by TCRdb to the late 2010s). Regarding the research as a whole: Peripheral blood samples were taken at initial diagnosis, before any treatment was given. In addition, the study compared T-cell repertoires in thyroid tissue and in blood from about 6 Graves' hyperthyroidism patients. To identify distinguishing TCR V-J signatures, a discovery cohort of 100 or so patients was used, comprising 43 with Graves' ophthalmopathy and about 59 with stable Graves' hyperthyroidism. The 95 to 100 discovery patients were randomly divided into training and test sets at a 7:3 ratio. According to the paper, TCR Vbeta CDR3 sequencing was carried out on about 140 peripheral blood samples, which came from approximately 43 ophthalmopathy, 75 or so hyperthyroidism and roughly 17 progressor patients. Once sampling was done, hyperthyroidism patients were given methimazole at a starting dose of 30 mg daily, whereas ophthalmopathy patients were given high-dose intravenous methylprednisolone. Prospective prediction of ophthalmopathy was tested in an independent validation cohort of approximately 19 hyperthyroidism patients and approximately 17 patients who later progressed to ophthalmopathy.

General findings and caveats noted by the study authors: In validation, the model predicted progression to ophthalmopathy a median of approximately 6.3 months before onset, with roughly 68% sensitivity and roughly 79% specificity. A 13 V-J signature model separated ophthalmopathy from stable hyperthyroidism, with 87.88% sensitivity and about 81% specificity in cross-validation and 80%/75% in testing. No statistical method was used to fix the sample size in advance, and group allocation was not hidden from the investigators. Most expanded thyroid clonotypes (frequency above 0.001) were also detected in blood, a finding suggesting that blood repertoires may reflect thyroid immune responses.

Germline trimming amounts to 0 bases on V and 4 bases on J, with 13 as the count of junction bases outside the gene matches. Measured from the cysteine to the phenylalanine, the CDR3 is 17 residues long. Only the CDR3 DNA is retained, 51 bases long and in frame from the first base. Taken from the germline V gene (reference sequence), the CDR1 and CDR2 loops are DFQATT and SNEGSKA. The hyperthyroidism patients were between 18 and 65 years old and newly diagnosed, with a disease duration of less than 2 months. Patients with uncontrolled infections, other autoimmune diseases, pregnancy or lactation were excluded. Diagnoses relied on clinical symptoms, serum thyroxine and TRAb, thyroid ultrasound and orbital computed tomography. For progressor patients, blood was drawn at the first diagnosis of hyperthyroidism, before any ophthalmopathy symptoms had appeared. Ficoll-Paque density gradient centrifugation was used to isolate PBMCs from 8 to 10 ml of fresh peripheral blood. Progressor patients were first diagnosed with Graves' hyperthyroidism and then developed ophthalmopathy during follow-up. Total RNA was extracted with Trizol reagent, and quality was checked on an Agilent 2100 Bioanalyzer.

This clonotype was obtained from a woman aged 25 to 39 with Graves' hyperthyroidism that later progressed to Graves' ophthalmopathy. Sequencing input: blood. The chain is encoded by TRBV20-1 joined to TRBJ2-3, with 7 central nucleotides matching TRBD2. This receptor has the CDR3 CSARDIAGDLAADTQYF. DNA sequence: TGCAGTGCTAGAGATATCGCGGGGGATCTGGCGGCAGATACGCAGTATTTT.